The rows below give T cell receptor beta chains drawn from one sample of a study of T cells in Graves' hyperthyroidism and ophthalmopathy. TCRdb re-called the multiplex PCR reads with MiXCR, one entry per CDR3 protein. The top ten hold less than 3.5% of the sample, which has about 600,000 distinct CDR3 sequences, roughly 15% seen once. The source material was blood. The receptors stem from a woman aged 40 to 55 with Graves' ophthalmopathy. The CDR3 runs from the conserved cysteine through the conserved F or W. The D gene is left open where the match is weak. Not all rows give a size; the values are once, few, many and, for expanded clones, a class.

j_gene,abundance,len,d_gene,v_gene,CDR3nt,CDR3aa
TRBJ1-6,.,13,.,TRBV2,TGTGCCAGCAGTCGGGATAATAATTCACCCCTCCACTTT,CASSRDNNSPLHF
TRBJ2-6,many,17,.,TRBV11-2,TGTGCCAGCAGCCGAGAGGGAACCCTCTCTGGGGCCAACGTCCTGACTTTC,CASSREGTLSGANVLTF
TRBJ1-3,.,14,.,TRBV5-1,TGCGCCAGCGGGGACACCACCTCTGAAAACACCATATATTTT,CASGDTTSENTIYF
TRBJ2-3,.,18,TRBD2,TRBV6-2/TRBV6-3,TGTGCCAGCAGTTACTCTGTCGTGGGGACTAGTTCAACAGATACGCAGTATTTT,CASSYSVVGTSSTDTQYF
TRBJ1-2,many,13,.,TRBV28,TGTGCCAGCAGTTTAGGAGGGTTCGGGGGCTACACCTTC,CASSLGGFGGYTF
TRBJ2-7,many,15,.,TRBV18,TGTGCCAGCTCACCCCCGACAGGTCGCGCCTACGAGCAGTACTTC,CASSPPTGRAYEQYF
TRBJ1-6,many,15,.,TRBV18,TGTGCCAGCTCACCACGAGCGGGTGGCGATTCACCCCTCCACTTT,CASSPRAGGDSPLHF
TRBJ1-2,.,15,.,TRBV6-1,TGTGCCAGCAGTCCAGGGGACACTTCCTTCTATGGCTACACCTTC,CASSPGDTSFYGYTF
TRBJ2-7,many,16,TRBD1,TRBV28,TGTGCCAGCAGCCCAACCCGTGAGACAGGGGTGGGCGAGCAGTACTTC,CASSPTRETGVGEQYF
TRBJ2-7,.,15,TRBD2,TRBV20-1,TGCAGTGCTCCCCAGGCTAGCGGGAAAGACTACGAGCAGTACTTC,CSAPQASGKDYEQYF
TRBJ1-2,few,14,TRBD1,TRBV5-1,TGCGCCAGCAGCTTGGCGGGACAGCTATATGGCTACACCTTC,CASSLAGQLYGYTF
TRBJ1-1,many,12,.,TRBV30,TGTGCCTGGACGAAAGGAGCTGAACAAGCTTTCTTT,CAWTKGAEQAFF
TRBJ1-1,few,12,.,TRBV19,TGTGCCAGTAGTATGGTTAACACTGAAGCTTTCTTT,CASSMVNTEAFF
TRBJ2-1,few,14,.,TRBV5-6,TGTGCCAGCGGGCAAGGGGAGACGTACAATGAGCAGTTCTTC,CASGQGETYNEQFF
TRBJ2-1,many,17,TRBD2,TRBV18,TGTGCCAGCTCACCCCCGTCTAGCGGGGGCGCCGAACGGCGGCAGTTCTTC,CASSPPSSGGAERRQFF
TRBJ1-5,.,14,.,TRBV19,TGTGCCAGTACCGGGGCGGGGGTGAATCAGCCCCAGCATTTT,CASTGAGVNQPQHF
TRBJ2-2,few,14,.,TRBV5-1,TGCGCCAGCAGCTTAGGGGGGTTCCCCGGGGAGCTGTTTTTT,CASSLGGFPGELFF
TRBJ2-2,few,15,TRBD2,TRBV7-8,TGTGCCAGCAGCACGGGACTAGGTGCCCCCGGGGAGCTGTTTTTT,CASSTGLGAPGELFF
TRBJ1-4,.,14,TRBD1,TRBV10-3,TGTGCCACTTGGACAGGGGGGGTTAATGAAAAACTGTTTTTT,CATWTGGVNEKLFF
TRBJ2-3,many,17,TRBD2,TRBV4-1,TGCGCCAGCAGCCAAGTAGGTAGCGGGGCACAGCTTCGGACGCAGTATTTT,CASSQVGSGAQLRTQYF